This entry lists 10 T cell receptor beta chains sequenced from one sample in a study of spatial heterogeneity in lung cancer. Each CDR3 protein is one row after TCRdb ran MiXCR on the 5' RACE reads. The sample lists approximately 94,000 distinct CDR3 sequences; about 4.4% were seen once. Their recognized antigens are unknown. Study-level results: Tumor mutation counts were tracked by expanded intratumoral alpha and beta TCR counts.

The time point was: sample taken at primary tumor resection. Sequencing used lung tumor tissue, obtained at surgery. These receptor sequences come from a male donor with early-stage non-small cell lung cancer.

In its sample, this clonotype was seen many times. V and J are TRBV4-1 and TRBJ2-7, with 7 bases identical to TRBD1. Germline trimming cut 2 bases from V and 4 bases from J; bases unmatched to any gene: 5. This CDR3 spans 14 amino acids. Germline-derived CDR1 and CDR2 are MGHRA and YSYEKL. CDR3 nucleotide sequence: TGCGCCAGCAGCCAATCAGAACAGGGGTACGAGCAGTACTTC. Translation: CASSQSEQGYEQYF.

This chain uses TRBV11-2 with TRBJ2-1; TRBD2 might be the D (5 bases). Germline V lookup: CDR1 SGHAT, CDR2 FQNNGV. This CDR3 has 15 residues. V lost 5 bases, J lost 0 bases, and 11 bases lay in between. The CDR3 spells CASSQRTSSYNEQFF. CDR3 DNA sequence: TGTGCCAGCAGCCAGCGGACTTCCTCCTACAATGAGCAGTTCTTC.

This clonotype was found many times. The CDR3 reads CASSLAPTTINEQFF. CDR3 in DNA: TGTGCCAGCAGCTTGGCCCCAACTACAATCAATGAGCAGTTCTTC. This chain connects TRBV5-6 to TRBJ2-1; D gene unclear. CDR3 size: 15 residues. V was cut by 0 bases and J by 6 bases, with 13 bases left in between. The V gene's germline CDR1 is SGHDT and CDR2 YYEEEE.

This clonotype was detected only a few times. The DNA of the CDR3 is TGTGCCAGCAGCTTGGGTGACCAAGAGACCCAGTACTTC. Protein sequence: CASSLGDQETQYF. The chain joins TRBV7-9 to TRBJ2-5; D remains ambiguous. Germline V gene lookup returns CDR1 SEHNR and CDR2 FQNEAQ (reference sequence). The V end lost 3 bases, the J end lost 0 bases, and 5 bases lay between the germline ends. This CDR3 spans 13 amino acids.

This clonotype appeared many times. The chain combines TRBV28 with TRBJ2-7; 8 nucleotides agree with TRBD2. V was clipped by 9 bases and J by 6 bases; unmatched bases: 7. The CDR3 sequence is 12 residues long. Germline CDR1 and CDR2: MDHEN and SYDVKM. In DNA, the CDR3 is TGTGCCAGTAAGCGGGAGTCTGGCGAGCAGTACTTC. Translating it yields CASKRESGEQYF.

DNA of the CDR3: TGCGCCAGCAGCCTAGGACTAGCTGTTCCGGCCGAGCAGTACTTC. The encoded protein is CASSLGLAVPAEQYF. This chain joins TRBV5-1 and TRBJ2-7; TRBD2 agrees at 8 bases. Per the germline V gene, CDR1 is SGHRS and CDR2 is YFSETQ. CDR3 length equals 15 residues. V shed 4 bases and J 6 bases; nucleotides not matched to a gene: 12.

This clonotype has a count of ten or more. This chain connects TRBV28 to TRBJ2-2; D unresolved. This CDR3 is 12 amino acids long. Germline V lookup: CDR1 MDHEN, CDR2 SYDVKM. Between the trimmed V and J ends, which lost 5 bases and 8 bases, there was a span of 9 bases. CDR3 coding DNA: TGTGCCAGCAGTCTAGTATCTGGGGAGCTGTTTTTT. Translated: CASSLVSGELFF. Using reference TRBV28 and TRBJ2-2 for the parts outside the CDR3, the full variable domain is DVKVTQSSRYLVKRTGEKVFLECVQDMDHENMFWYRQDPGLGLRLIYFSYDVKMKEKGDIPEGYSVSREKKERFSLILESASTNQTSMYLCASSLVSGELFFGEGSRLTVL.

This clonotype was recorded at least ten times. The chain is built from TRBV12-3 or TRBV12-4 and TRBJ2-1; D perhaps matches TRBD2 (5 bases). V gave up 8 bases and J gave up 7 bases, with 15 bases separating them. The CDR3 extends over 13 amino acids. CDR3 in DNA: TGTGCCAGCTCCCGCCTAGCAGCTAATGAGCAGTTCTTC. It codes for CASSRLAANEQFF.

This clonotype was recorded at least ten times. J is TRBJ2-3 and V is TRBV9, with 8 bases lining up with TRBD2. The CDR3 runs 15 residues. CDR1 is SGDLS and CDR2 is YYNGEE in the germline V gene. V gave up 2 bases and J gave up 1 base; unmatched junction bases: 3. CDR3 in amino acids: CASSVDSGGTDTQYF. CDR3 sequence (DNA): TGTGCCAGCAGCGTCGATAGCGGGGGCACAGATACGCAGTATTTT. The complete variable domain, with remaining parts taken from reference TRBV9 and TRBJ2-3, reads DSGVTQTPKHLITATGQRVTLRCSPRSGDLSVYWYQQSLDQGLQFLIQYYNGEERAKGNILERFSAQQFPDLHSELNLSSLELGDSALYFCASSVDSGGTDTQYFGPGTRLTVL.

The table lists this clonotype with a few counts. The chain employs TRBV12-3 or TRBV12-4 and TRBJ1-1; D ambiguous. The CDR3 contains 17 residues. V lost 3 bases and J 0 bases, leaving 17 bases between the germline ends. This CDR3 is CASSFLGVPGMNTEAFF. As DNA, the CDR3 is TGTGCCAGCAGTTTCTTAGGCGTACCGGGGATGAACACTGAAGCTTTCTTT.